A selection of T cell receptor beta chains follows, all from one sample in a study of blood T cell repertoires in COVID-19. The repertoire was sequenced with immunoSEQ multiplex PCR; TCRdb's copy has only in-frame clones and lacks some. The profile shows over 350,000 clones, more than 70% of them singletons. Material: PBMCs or T cells enriched from blood (not recorded which). The receptors were gathered from a young woman who had recovered from COVID-19. Both conserved end residues are part of each CDR3. D genes are given only for firm matches. Size is omitted from some rows. Given values are once, few, many or a class for expanded clones.

len: 14
d_gene: -
v_gene: TRBV2
abundance: few
j_gene: TRBJ1-1
CDR3aa: CASRAPRGNTEAFF
CDR3nt: TGTGCCAGCAGGGCACCCCGAGGTAACACTGAAGCTTTCTTT

len: 15
d_gene: -
v_gene: TRBV12-2
abundance: -
j_gene: TRBJ1-5
CDR3aa: CASRPMDIHNQPQHF
CDR3nt: TGTGCAAGTCGCCCGATGGACATCCACAATCAGCCCCAGCATTTT

len: 17
d_gene: -
v_gene: TRBV5-1
abundance: -
j_gene: TRBJ1-4
CDR3aa: CASSLAYPGATNEKLFF
CDR3nt: TGCGCCAGCAGCTTGGCTTATCCAGGGGCGACTAATGAAAAACTGTTTTTT

len: 14
d_gene: -
v_gene: TRBV14
abundance: -
j_gene: TRBJ1-1
CDR3aa: CASSPRVFGTEAFF
CDR3nt: TGTGCCAGCAGCCCCAGGGTGTTTGGCACTGAAGCTTTCTTT

len: 15
d_gene: TRBD1
v_gene: TRBV6-5
abundance: -
j_gene: TRBJ1-2
CDR3aa: CASSRETGGNYGYTF
CDR3nt: TGTGCCAGCAGTAGGGAGACAGGGGGTAACTATGGCTACACCTTC

len: 15
d_gene: TRBD1
v_gene: TRBV2
abundance: -
j_gene: TRBJ1-4
CDR3aa: CASSEAQGAGEKLFF
CDR3nt: TGTGCCAGCAGTGAAGCACAGGGGGCGGGTGAAAAACTGTTTTTT

len: 21
d_gene: -
v_gene: TRBV3-1/TRBV3-2
abundance: -
j_gene: TRBJ1-1
CDR3aa: CASSQDRFSRFGRGGDTEAFF
CDR3nt: TGTGCCAGCAGCCAAGATCGGTTCTCAAGATTCGGCAGGGGAGGGGACACTGAAGCTTTCTTT

len: 13
d_gene: -
v_gene: TRBV11-1
abundance: -
j_gene: TRBJ1-5
CDR3aa: CASSPTVYQPQHF
CDR3nt: TGTGCCAGCAGCCCGACAGTTTATCAGCCCCAGCATTTT

len: 14
d_gene: -
v_gene: TRBV2
abundance: -
j_gene: TRBJ1-1
CDR3aa: CASSENPGNTEAFF
CDR3nt: TGTGCCAGCAGTGAAAATCCGGGAAACACTGAAGCTTTCTTT

len: 14
d_gene: TRBD2
v_gene: TRBV2
abundance: -
j_gene: TRBJ2-7
CDR3aa: CASSSGAGVYEQYF
CDR3nt: TGTGCCAGCAGCTCCGGCGCGGGGGTCTACGAGCAGTACTTC

len: 18
d_gene: -
v_gene: TRBV7-9
abundance: -
j_gene: TRBJ2-5
CDR3aa: CASSLDEWRGRTQETQYF
CDR3nt: TGTGCCAGCAGCTTAGATGAGTGGAGGGGGCGAACCCAAGAGACCCAGTACTTC

len: 15
d_gene: -
v_gene: TRBV30
abundance: -
j_gene: TRBJ1-2
CDR3aa: CAWNSNGERAYGYTF
CDR3nt: TGTGCCTGGAATTCAAACGGGGAGCGAGCCTATGGCTACACCTTC

len: 16
d_gene: -
v_gene: TRBV5-3
abundance: -
j_gene: TRBJ1-2
CDR3aa: CARSLAWQPLSYGYTF
CDR3nt: TGTGCCAGAAGCTTGGCGTGGCAGCCACTAAGCTATGGCTACACCTTC

len: 16
d_gene: TRBD2
v_gene: TRBV18
abundance: -
j_gene: TRBJ2-1
CDR3aa: CASSQGGGASYNEQFF
CDR3nt: TGTGCCAGCTCACAGGGCGGGGGGGCCTCCTACAATGAGCAGTTCTTC

len: 15
d_gene: TRBD1
v_gene: TRBV7-9
abundance: few
j_gene: TRBJ2-7
CDR3aa: CASSLRDSESREQYF
CDR3nt: TGTGCCAGCAGCCTCCGGGACAGTGAATCGCGGGAGCAGTACTTC

len: 12
d_gene: -
v_gene: TRBV5-1
abundance: few
j_gene: TRBJ1-2
CDR3aa: CASRGQSDGYTF
CDR3nt: TGCGCCAGCAGAGGACAGTCAGATGGCTACACCTTC

len: 14
d_gene: -
v_gene: TRBV6-5
abundance: -
j_gene: TRBJ1-1
CDR3aa: CASSYSPRNTEAFF
CDR3nt: TGTGCCAGCAGTTACTCTCCCAGGAACACTGAAGCTTTCTTT

len: 12
d_gene: -
v_gene: TRBV9
abundance: -
j_gene: TRBJ1-1
CDR3aa: CASSGAGTEAFF
CDR3nt: TGTGCCAGCAGCGGGGCGGGGACTGAAGCTTTCTTT

len: 15
d_gene: TRBD1
v_gene: TRBV5-1
abundance: -
j_gene: TRBJ2-7
CDR3aa: CASSGGTGRLNEQYF
CDR3nt: TGCGCCAGCAGCGGGGGGACAGGGAGGTTAAACGAGCAGTACTTC

len: 16
d_gene: -
v_gene: TRBV27
abundance: -
j_gene: TRBJ1-2
CDR3aa: CASTSRQNQPNYGYTF
CDR3nt: TGTGCCAGCACCTCACGACAGAACCAACCTAACTATGGCTACACCTTC

len: 15
d_gene: -
v_gene: TRBV2
abundance: -
j_gene: TRBJ2-7
CDR3aa: CASSRVGESSYEQYF
CDR3nt: TGTGCCAGCAGCCGGGTCGGAGAGAGCTCCTACGAGCAGTACTTC

len: 15
d_gene: TRBD2
v_gene: TRBV4-1
abundance: -
j_gene: TRBJ2-7
CDR3aa: CASSQESGGVYEQYF
CDR3nt: TGCGCCAGCAGCCAAGAAAGCGGGGGGGTCTACGAGCAGTACTTC

len: 14
d_gene: TRBD1
v_gene: TRBV15
abundance: -
j_gene: TRBJ1-6
CDR3aa: CATSTVTGNSPLHF
CDR3nt: TGTGCCACCAGCACAGTGACAGGGAATTCACCCCTCCACTTT

len: 15
d_gene: -
v_gene: TRBV30
abundance: -
j_gene: TRBJ2-6
CDR3aa: CAWSAGTPGANVLTF
CDR3nt: TGTGCCTGGAGTGCGGGGACTCCTGGGGCCAACGTCCTGACTTTC

len: 19
d_gene: -
v_gene: TRBV2
abundance: once
j_gene: TRBJ1-2
CDR3aa: CASSELGSGPVRGSYGYTF
CDR3nt: TGTGCCAGCAGTGAATTGGGGTCAGGGCCCGTTCGAGGATCTTATGGCTACACCTTC

len: 16
d_gene: TRBD2
v_gene: TRBV7-8
abundance: -
j_gene: TRBJ2-5
CDR3aa: CASSPPASGEQETQYF
CDR3nt: TGTGCCAGCAGCCCACCCGCTAGCGGTGAACAAGAGACCCAGTACTTC

len: 17
d_gene: -
v_gene: TRBV7-2
abundance: once
j_gene: TRBJ2-2
CDR3aa: CASSLALGAGMTGELFF
CDR3nt: TGTGCCAGCAGCTTAGCCCTAGGGGCGGGGATGACCGGGGAGCTGTTTTTT

len: 14
d_gene: -
v_gene: TRBV24-1
abundance: -
j_gene: TRBJ2-7
CDR3aa: CATSEQSPRHEQYF
CDR3nt: TGTGCCACCAGTGAACAGTCCCCCCGCCACGAGCAGTACTTC

len: 16
d_gene: TRBD2
v_gene: TRBV30
abundance: -
j_gene: TRBJ2-3
CDR3aa: CAWSGESGGAGDTQYF
CDR3nt: TGTGCCTGGAGTGGAGAGAGCGGGGGGGCGGGAGATACGCAGTATTTT

len: 13
d_gene: -
v_gene: TRBV5-1
abundance: -
j_gene: TRBJ1-2
CDR3aa: CASSLGVTGGYTF
CDR3nt: TGCGCCAGCAGCTTAGGGGTGACTGGGGGCTACACCTTC

len: 15
d_gene: TRBD1
v_gene: TRBV27
abundance: -
j_gene: TRBJ2-2
CDR3aa: CASSSGQGVLGELFF
CDR3nt: TGTGCCAGCAGTTCCGGACAGGGGGTACTCGGGGAGCTGTTTTTT

len: 15
d_gene: -
v_gene: TRBV12-5
abundance: few
j_gene: TRBJ2-1
CDR3aa: CASGLVHGGSGEQFF
CDR3nt: TGTGCTAGTGGTTTGGTACACGGGGGATCCGGTGAGCAGTTCTTC

len: 14
d_gene: TRBD1
v_gene: TRBV18
abundance: -
j_gene: TRBJ2-7
CDR3aa: CASSVPGQGSEQYF
CDR3nt: TGTGCCAGCTCAGTACCGGGACAGGGATCCGAGCAGTACTTC

len: 11
d_gene: -
v_gene: TRBV12-3/TRBV12-4
abundance: -
j_gene: TRBJ1-2
CDR3aa: CASRHTGFYTF
CDR3nt: TGTGCCAGCAGACATACAGGGTTCTACACCTTC

len: 15
d_gene: -
v_gene: TRBV4-2
abundance: -
j_gene: TRBJ1-6
CDR3aa: CASSQDLGGRAPLHF
CDR3nt: TGTGCCAGCAGCCAAGATCTCGGGGGTAGGGCACCCCTCCACTTT

len: 14
d_gene: TRBD1
v_gene: TRBV7-2
abundance: -
j_gene: TRBJ1-1
CDR3aa: CASSPWTGATEAFF
CDR3nt: TGTGCCAGCAGCCCCTGGACAGGGGCCACTGAAGCTTTCTTT

len: 16
d_gene: TRBD1
v_gene: TRBV9
abundance: -
j_gene: TRBJ2-2
CDR3aa: CASRGHGTGDTGELFF
CDR3nt: TGTGCCAGCAGGGGACATGGGACAGGGGACACCGGGGAGCTGTTTTTT

len: 15
d_gene: TRBD2
v_gene: TRBV9
abundance: -
j_gene: TRBJ2-3
CDR3aa: CASSNSGGNTDTQYF
CDR3nt: TGTGCCAGCAGCAATAGCGGGGGGAACACAGATACGCAGTATTTT

len: 14
d_gene: -
v_gene: TRBV6-5
abundance: -
j_gene: TRBJ2-7
CDR3aa: CASSYSDSPYEQYF
CDR3nt: TGTGCCAGCAGTTACTCAGACAGTCCCTACGAGCAGTACTTC

len: 16
d_gene: -
v_gene: TRBV7-9
abundance: -
j_gene: TRBJ1-5
CDR3aa: CASSPAGAGYNQPQHF
CDR3nt: TGTGCCAGCAGCCCGGCGGGGGCGGGTTATAATCAGCCCCAGCATTTT